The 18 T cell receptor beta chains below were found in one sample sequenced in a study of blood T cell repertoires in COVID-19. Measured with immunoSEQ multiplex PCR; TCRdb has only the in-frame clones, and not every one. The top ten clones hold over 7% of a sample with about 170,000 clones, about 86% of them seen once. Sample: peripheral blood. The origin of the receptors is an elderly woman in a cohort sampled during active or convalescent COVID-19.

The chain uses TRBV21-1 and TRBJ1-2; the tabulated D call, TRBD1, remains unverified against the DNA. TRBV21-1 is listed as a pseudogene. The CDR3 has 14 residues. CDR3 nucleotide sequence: TGTGCCAGGAAGGGACAGGGGTCGAGGCGGGGCTACACCTTC. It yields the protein CARKGQGSRRGYTF.

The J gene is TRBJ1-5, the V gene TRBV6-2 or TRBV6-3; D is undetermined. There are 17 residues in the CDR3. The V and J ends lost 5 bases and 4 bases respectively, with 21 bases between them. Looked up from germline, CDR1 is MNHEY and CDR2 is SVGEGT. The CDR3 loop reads CASSQKWTGMLNQPQHF. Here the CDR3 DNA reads TGTGCCAGCAGTCAGAAATGGACCGGGATGTTGAATCAGCCCCAGCATTTT.

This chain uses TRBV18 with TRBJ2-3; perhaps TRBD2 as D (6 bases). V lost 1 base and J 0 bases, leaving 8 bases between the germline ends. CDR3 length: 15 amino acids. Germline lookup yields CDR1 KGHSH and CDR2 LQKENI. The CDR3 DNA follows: TGTGCCAGCTCACCACGTGGGGGGAGCACAGATACGCAGTATTTT. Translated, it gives CASSPRGGSTDTQYF.

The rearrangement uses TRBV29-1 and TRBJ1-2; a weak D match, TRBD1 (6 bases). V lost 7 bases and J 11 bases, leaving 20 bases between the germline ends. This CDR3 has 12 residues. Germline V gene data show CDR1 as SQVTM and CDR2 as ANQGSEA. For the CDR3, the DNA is TGCAGCGCCTTGACAGGCCGCGAGCGATACACCTTC. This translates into CSALTGRERYTF.

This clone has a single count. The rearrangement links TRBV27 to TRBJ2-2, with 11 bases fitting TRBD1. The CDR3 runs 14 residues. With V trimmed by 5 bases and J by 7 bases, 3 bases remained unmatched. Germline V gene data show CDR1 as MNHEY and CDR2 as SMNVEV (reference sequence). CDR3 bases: TGTGCCAGCAGTAGGACAGGGGGCGTCGGGGAGCTGTTTTTT. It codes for CASSRTGGVGELFF.

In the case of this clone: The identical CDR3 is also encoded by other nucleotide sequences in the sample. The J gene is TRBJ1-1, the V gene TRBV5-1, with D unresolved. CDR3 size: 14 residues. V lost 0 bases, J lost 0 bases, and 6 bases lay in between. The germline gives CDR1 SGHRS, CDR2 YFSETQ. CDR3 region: CASSLGGMNTEAFF. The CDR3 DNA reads TGCGCCAGCAGCTTGGGAGGGATGAACACTGAAGCTTTCTTT.

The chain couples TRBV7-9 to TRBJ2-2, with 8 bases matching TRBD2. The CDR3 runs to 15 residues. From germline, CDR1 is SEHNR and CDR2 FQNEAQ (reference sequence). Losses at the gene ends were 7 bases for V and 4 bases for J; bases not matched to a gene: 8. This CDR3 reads CASKYPGGGTGELFF. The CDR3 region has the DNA TGTGCCAGCAAATACCCCGGGGGGGGCACCGGGGAGCTGTTTTTT.

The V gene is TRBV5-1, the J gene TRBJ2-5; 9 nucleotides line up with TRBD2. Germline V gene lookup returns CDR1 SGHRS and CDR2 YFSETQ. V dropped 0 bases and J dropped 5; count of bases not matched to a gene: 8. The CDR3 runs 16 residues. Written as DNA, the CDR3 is TGCGCCAGCAGCTTGGCCCGGACTAGCGATGGGGAGACCCAGTACTTC. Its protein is CASSLARTSDGETQYF. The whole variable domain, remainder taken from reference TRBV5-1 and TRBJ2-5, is KAGVTQTPRYLIKTRGQQVTLSCSPISGHRSVSWYQQTPGQGLQFLFEYFSETQRNKGNFPGRFSGRQFSNSRSEMNVSTLELGDSALYLCASSLARTSDGETQYFGPGTRLLVL.

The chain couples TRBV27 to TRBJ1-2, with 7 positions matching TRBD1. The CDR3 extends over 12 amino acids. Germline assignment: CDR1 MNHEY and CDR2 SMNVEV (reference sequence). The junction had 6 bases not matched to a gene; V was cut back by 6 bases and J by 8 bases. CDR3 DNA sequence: TGTGCCAGCAGACAGGGGACGTTAGGCTACACCTTC. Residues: CASRQGTLGYTF.

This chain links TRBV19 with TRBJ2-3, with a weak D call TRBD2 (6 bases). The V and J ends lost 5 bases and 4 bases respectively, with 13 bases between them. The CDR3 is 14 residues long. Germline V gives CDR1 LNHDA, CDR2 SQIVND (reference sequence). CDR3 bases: TGTGCCAGTAGTTCCGGGAGTGTCGCAGATACGCAGTATTTT. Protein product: CASSSGSVADTQYF.

The CDR3 nucleotides read TGTGCCAGCAGTTATCCGGGACAGGGGTATGGCTACACCTTC. It is translated as CASSYPGQGYGYTF. The chain couples TRBV7-9 to TRBJ1-2, with 10 bases aligning to TRBD1. Trimming at V came to 6 bases and at J to 5 bases, leaving 6 bases not matched to a gene. Germline assignment: CDR1 SEHNR and CDR2 FQNEAQ (reference sequence). This CDR3 comprises 14 residues. Complete variable domain (other parts from reference TRBV7-9 and TRBJ1-2): DTGVSQNPRHKITKRGQNVTFRCDPISEHNRLYWYRQTLGQGPEFLTYFQNEAQLEKSRLLSDRFSAERPKGSFSTLEIQRTEQGDSAMYLCASSYPGQGYGYTFGSGTRLTVV.

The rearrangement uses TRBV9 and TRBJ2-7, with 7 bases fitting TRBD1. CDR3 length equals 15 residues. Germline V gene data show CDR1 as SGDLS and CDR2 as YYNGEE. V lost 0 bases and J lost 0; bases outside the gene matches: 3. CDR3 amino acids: CASSVDWDSSYEQYF. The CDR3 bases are TGTGCCAGCAGCGTAGACTGGGACAGCTCCTACGAGCAGTACTTC.

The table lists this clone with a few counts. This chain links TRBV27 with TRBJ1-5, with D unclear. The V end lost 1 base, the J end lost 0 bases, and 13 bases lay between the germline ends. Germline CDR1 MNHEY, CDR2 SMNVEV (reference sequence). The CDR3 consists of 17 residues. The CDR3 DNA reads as TGTGCCAGCAGTTTATTTGGGCCAGTGAATAGCAATCAGCCCCAGCATTTT. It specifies CASSLFGPVNSNQPQHF.

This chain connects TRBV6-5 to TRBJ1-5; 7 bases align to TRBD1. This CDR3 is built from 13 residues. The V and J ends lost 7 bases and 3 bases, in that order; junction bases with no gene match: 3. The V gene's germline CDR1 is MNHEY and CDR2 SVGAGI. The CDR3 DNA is TGTGCCAGCACAGGGGGTATCAATCAGCCCCAGCATTTT. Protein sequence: CASTGGINQPQHF.

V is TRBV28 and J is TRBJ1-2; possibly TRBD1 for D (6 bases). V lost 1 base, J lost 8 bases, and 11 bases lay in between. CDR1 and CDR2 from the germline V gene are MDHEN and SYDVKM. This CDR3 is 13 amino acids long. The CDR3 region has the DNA TGTGCCAGCAGTTTATTACAGGGCGGGGGCTACACCTTC. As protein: CASSLLQGGGYTF.

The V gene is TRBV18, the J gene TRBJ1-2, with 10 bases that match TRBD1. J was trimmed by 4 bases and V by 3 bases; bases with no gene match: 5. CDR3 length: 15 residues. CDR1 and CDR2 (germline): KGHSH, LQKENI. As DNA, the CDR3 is TGTGCCAGCTCACCCGGGGACAGGGGTGGCTATGGCTACACCTTC. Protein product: CASSPGDRGGYGYTF.

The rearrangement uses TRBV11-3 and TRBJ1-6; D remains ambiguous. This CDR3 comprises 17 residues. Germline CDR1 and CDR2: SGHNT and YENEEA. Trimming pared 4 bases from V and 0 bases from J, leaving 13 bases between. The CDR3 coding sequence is TGTGCCAGCAGCTATGAAACCTGGAGCTCCTATAATTCACCCCTCCACTTT. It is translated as CASSYETWSSYNSPLHF.

Here the CDR3 reads CATMMSLAGQETQYF. CDR3 in DNA: TGTGCCACCATGATGTCACTAGCGGGGCAAGAGACCCAGTACTTC. The V and J genes are TRBV6-6 and TRBJ2-5, with 10 positions matching TRBD2. In germline, CDR1 is MNHNY, CDR2 SVGAGI (reference sequence). This CDR3 contains 15 residues. V lost 10 bases to trimming and J lost 2 bases; unmatched junction nucleotides: 10.